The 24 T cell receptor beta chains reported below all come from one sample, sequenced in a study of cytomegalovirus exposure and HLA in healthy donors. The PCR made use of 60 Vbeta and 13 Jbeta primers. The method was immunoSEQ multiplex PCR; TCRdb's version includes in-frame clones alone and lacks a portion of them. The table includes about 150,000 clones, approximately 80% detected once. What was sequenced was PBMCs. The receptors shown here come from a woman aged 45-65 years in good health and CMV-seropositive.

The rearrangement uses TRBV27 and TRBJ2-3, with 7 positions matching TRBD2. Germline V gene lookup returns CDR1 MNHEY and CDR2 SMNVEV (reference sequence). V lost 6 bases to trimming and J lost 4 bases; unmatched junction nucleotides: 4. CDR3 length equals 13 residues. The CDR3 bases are TGTGCCAGCAGCGGACTAGTCGCAGATACGCAGTATTTT. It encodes CASSGLVADTQYF.

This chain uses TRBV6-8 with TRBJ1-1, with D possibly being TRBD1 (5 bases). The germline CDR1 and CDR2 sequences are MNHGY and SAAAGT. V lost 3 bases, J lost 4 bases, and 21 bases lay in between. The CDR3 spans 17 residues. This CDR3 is CASSYSDRWAGLTEAFF. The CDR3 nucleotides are TGTGCCAGCAGTTATTCCGACCGATGGGCAGGGCTCACTGAAGCTTTCTTT.

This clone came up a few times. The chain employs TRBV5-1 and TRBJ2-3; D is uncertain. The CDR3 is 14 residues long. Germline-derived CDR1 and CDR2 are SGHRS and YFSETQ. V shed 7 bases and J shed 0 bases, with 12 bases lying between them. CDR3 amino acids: CASLDATSTDTQYF. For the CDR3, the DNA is TGCGCCAGCCTAGACGCAACTAGCACAGATACGCAGTATTTT.

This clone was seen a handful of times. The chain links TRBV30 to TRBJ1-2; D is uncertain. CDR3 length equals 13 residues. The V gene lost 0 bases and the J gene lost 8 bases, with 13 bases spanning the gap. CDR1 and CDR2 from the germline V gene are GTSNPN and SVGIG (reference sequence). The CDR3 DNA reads TGTGCCTGGAGTGTAGAGACTACAACCGGCTACACCTTC. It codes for CAWSVETTTGYTF.

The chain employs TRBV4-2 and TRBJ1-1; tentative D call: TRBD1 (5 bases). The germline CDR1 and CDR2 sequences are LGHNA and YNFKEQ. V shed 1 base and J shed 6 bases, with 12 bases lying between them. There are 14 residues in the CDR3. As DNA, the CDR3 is TGTGCCAGCAGCCAAGGAGCAGGGCTTGCTGAAGCTTTCTTT. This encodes CASSQGAGLAEAFF.

The CDR3 sequence: CASSMTRTGELFF. The CDR3 DNA is TGTGCCAGCAGCATGACTCGGACCGGGGAGCTGTTTTTT. The chain recombines TRBV13 with TRBJ2-2; D remains unclear. Trimming removed 5 bases at V and 5 bases at J, with 9 bases between. The CDR3 extends over 13 amino acids. The germline V gene encodes CDR1 PRHDT and CDR2 FYEKMQ (reference sequence).

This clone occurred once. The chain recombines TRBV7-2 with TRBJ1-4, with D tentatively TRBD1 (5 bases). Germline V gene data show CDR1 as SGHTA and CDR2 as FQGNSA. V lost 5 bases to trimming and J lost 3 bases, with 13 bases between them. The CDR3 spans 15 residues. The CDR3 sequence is CASSPTRAPNEKLFF. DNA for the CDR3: TGTGCCAGCAGCCCCACCAGGGCGCCTAATGAAAAACTGTTTTTT.

The DNA of the CDR3 is TGTGCCAGCTATCCGTCGGGTGGCACCGGGGAGCTGTTTTTT. Translated, it gives CASYPSGGTGELFF. The rearrangement uses TRBV27 and TRBJ2-2; D gene ambiguous. Per germline, CDR1 MNHEY and CDR2 SMNVEV (reference sequence). The CDR3 has 14 residues. V lost 8 bases and J 4 bases, leaving 14 bases between the germline ends.

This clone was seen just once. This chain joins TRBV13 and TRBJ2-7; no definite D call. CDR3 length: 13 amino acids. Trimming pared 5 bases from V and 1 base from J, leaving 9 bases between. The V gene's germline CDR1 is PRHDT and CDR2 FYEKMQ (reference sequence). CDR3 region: CASSNRDSYEQYF. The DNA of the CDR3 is TGTGCCAGCAGCAACCGAGATTCCTACGAGCAGTACTTC.

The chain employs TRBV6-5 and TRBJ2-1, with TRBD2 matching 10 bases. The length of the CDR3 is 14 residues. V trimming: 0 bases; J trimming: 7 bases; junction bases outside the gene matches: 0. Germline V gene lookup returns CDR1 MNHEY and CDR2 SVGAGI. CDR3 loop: CASSYSSGGNEQFF. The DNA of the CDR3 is TGTGCCAGCAGTTACTCTAGCGGGGGGAATGAGCAGTTCTTC.

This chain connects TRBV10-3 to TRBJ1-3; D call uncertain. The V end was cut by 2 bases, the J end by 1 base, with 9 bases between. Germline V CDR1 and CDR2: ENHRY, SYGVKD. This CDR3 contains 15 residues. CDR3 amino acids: CAISETAKSGNTIYF. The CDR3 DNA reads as TGTGCCATCAGTGAGACAGCAAAATCTGGAAACACCATATATTTT.

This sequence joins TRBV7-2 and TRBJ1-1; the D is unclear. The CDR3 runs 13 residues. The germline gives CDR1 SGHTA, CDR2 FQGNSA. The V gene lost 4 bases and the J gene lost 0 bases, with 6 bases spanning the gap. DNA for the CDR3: TGTGCCAGCAGCTCAACAATGAACACTGAAGCTTTCTTT. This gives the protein CASSSTMNTEAFF.

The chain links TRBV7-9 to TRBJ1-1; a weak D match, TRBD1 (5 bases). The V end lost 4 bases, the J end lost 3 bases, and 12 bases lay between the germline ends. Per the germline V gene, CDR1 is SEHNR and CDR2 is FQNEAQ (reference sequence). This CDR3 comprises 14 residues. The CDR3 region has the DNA TGTGCCAGCAGCTCAAGGGGTATAGACACTGAAGCTTTCTTT. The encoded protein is CASSSRGIDTEAFF.

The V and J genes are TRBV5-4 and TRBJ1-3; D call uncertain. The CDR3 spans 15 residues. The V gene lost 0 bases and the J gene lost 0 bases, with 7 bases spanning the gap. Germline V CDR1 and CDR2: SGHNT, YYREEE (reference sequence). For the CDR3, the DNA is TGTGCCAGCAGCTTGGACGGAGGCTCTGGAAACACCATATATTTT. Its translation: CASSLDGGSGNTIYF.

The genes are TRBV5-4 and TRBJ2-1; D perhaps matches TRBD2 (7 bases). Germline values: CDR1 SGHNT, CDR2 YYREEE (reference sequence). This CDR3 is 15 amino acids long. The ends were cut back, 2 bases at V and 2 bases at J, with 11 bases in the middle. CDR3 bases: TGTGCCAGCAGCTTCGGGCGGGGGCCCTACAATGAGCAGTTCTTC. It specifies CASSFGRGPYNEQFF.

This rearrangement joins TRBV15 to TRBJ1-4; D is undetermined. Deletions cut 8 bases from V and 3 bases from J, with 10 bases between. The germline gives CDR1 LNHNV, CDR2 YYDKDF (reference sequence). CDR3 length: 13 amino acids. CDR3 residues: CATSTQSNEKLFF. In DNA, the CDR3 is TGTGCCACCTCTACTCAATCTAATGAAAAACTGTTTTTT.

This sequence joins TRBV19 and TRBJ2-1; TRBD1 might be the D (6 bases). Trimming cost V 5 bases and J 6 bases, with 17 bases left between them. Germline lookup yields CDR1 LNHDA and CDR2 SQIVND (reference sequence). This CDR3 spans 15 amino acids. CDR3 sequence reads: CASSWGWGRVNEQFF. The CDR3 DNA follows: TGTGCCAGTAGTTGGGGGTGGGGGCGCGTCAATGAGCAGTTCTTC. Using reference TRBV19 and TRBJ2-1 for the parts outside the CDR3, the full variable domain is DGGITQSPKYLFRKEGQNVTLSCEQNLNHDAMYWYRQDPGQGLRLIYYSQIVNDFQKGDIAEGYSVSREKKESFPLTVTSAQKNPTAFYLCASSWGWGRVNEQFFGPGTRLTVL.

The CDR3 loop reads CASSVSGGDEKLFF. CDR3 DNA sequence: TGTGCCAGCAGCGTAAGTGGAGGGGATGAAAAACTGTTTTTT. The chain employs TRBV21-1 and TRBJ1-4. TRBV21-1 is tagged as a pseudogene. This CDR3 is 14 amino acids long.

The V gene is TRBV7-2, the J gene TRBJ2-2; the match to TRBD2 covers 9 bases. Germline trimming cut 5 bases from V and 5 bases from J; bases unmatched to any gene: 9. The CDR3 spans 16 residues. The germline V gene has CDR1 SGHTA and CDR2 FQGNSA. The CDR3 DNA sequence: TGTGCCAGCAGCCCATCCGGGACTAGCTTAACCGGGGAGCTGTTTTTT. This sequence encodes CASSPSGTSLTGELFF.

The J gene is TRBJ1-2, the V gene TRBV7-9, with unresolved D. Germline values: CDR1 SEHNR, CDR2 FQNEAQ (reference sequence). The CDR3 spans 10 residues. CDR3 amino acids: CAAESGGYTF. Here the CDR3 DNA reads TGTGCTGCGGAGTCGGGGGGCTACACCTTC. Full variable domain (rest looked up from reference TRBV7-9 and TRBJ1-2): DTGVSQNPRHKITKRGQNVTFRCDPISEHNRLYWYRQTLGQGPEFLTYFQNEAQLEKSRLLSDRFSAERPKGSFSTLEIQRTEQGDSAMYLCAAESGGYTFGSGTRLTVV.

The CDR3 DNA reads TGTGCCAGCAGCCTATGGACAGGGGCTGAAGCTTTCTTT. Amino acids: CASSLWTGAEAFF. The chain employs TRBV14 and TRBJ1-1, with 9 bases fitting TRBD1. Trimming cost V 4 bases and J 6 bases; bases outside gene matches: 3. Germline V gene sequence: CDR1 SGHDN, CDR2 FVKESK. This CDR3 has 13 amino acids.

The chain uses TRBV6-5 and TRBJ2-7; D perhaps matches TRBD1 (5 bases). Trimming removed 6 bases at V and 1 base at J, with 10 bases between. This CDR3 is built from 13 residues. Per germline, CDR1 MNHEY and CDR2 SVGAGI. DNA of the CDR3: TGTGCCAGCAGAGAAGGACAATCCTACGAGCAGTACTTC. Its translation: CASREGQSYEQYF.

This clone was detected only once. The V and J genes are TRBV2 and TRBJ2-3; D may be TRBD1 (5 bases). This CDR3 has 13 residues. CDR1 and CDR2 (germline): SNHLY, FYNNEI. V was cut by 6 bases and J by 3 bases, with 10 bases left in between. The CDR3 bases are TGTGCCAGCAGACCAGACAGAACAGATACGCAGTATTTT. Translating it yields CASRPDRTDTQYF.

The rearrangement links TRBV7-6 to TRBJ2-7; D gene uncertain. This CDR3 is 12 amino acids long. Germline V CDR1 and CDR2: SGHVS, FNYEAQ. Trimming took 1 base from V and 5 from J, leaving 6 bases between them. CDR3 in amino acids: CASSLDSHEQYF. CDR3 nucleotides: TGTGCCAGCAGCTTAGATAGTCACGAGCAGTACTTC. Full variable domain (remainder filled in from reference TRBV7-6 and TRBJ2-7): GAGVSQSPRYKVTKRGQDVALRCDPISGHVSLYWYRQALGQGPEFLTYFNYEAQQDKSGLPNDRFSAERPEGSISTLTIQRTEQRDSAMYRCASSLDSHEQYFGPGTRLTVT.